The next 21 T cell receptor beta chains were all read from a single sample in a study of cytomegalovirus exposure and HLA in healthy donors. Primers for the PCR totalled 60 Vbeta and 13 Jbeta. Assay used: immunoSEQ multiplex PCR; TCRdb lists only in-frame clones, some missing. The sample lists about 130,000 clones, around 80% occurring once. The sample consisted of PBMCs. All receptors derive from a woman aged 40 to 49 in good health and CMV-seronegative.

For the CDR3, the DNA is TGTGCCAGCAGCTTAACGGGGACTAGCCTTACCAATGAGCAGTTCTTC. This translates into CASSLTGTSLTNEQFF. This chain connects TRBV7-3 to TRBJ2-1; 9 nucleotides line up with TRBD2. V trimming: 0 bases; J trimming: 6 bases; junction bases outside the gene matches: 6. The CDR3 covers 16 residues. The germline gives CDR1 SGHTA, CDR2 FQGTGA.

This clone appeared a few times. The CDR3 coding sequence is TGCGCCAGCAGTGGCGGGTCCGGTGAGCAGTTCTTC. Protein product: CASSGGSGEQFF. The chain couples TRBV10-2 to TRBJ2-1; D perhaps matches TRBD2 (5 bases). The V gene lost 4 bases and the J gene lost 9 bases, with 10 bases spanning the gap. The CDR3 covers 12 residues. Germline V gene lookup returns CDR1 WSHSY and CDR2 SAAADI.

The J gene is TRBJ1-1, the V gene TRBV5-1; D not resolved. The germline CDR1 and CDR2 sequences are SGHRS and YFSETQ. This CDR3 is 15 amino acids long. The V and J ends lost 4 bases and 0 bases respectively, with 13 bases between them. The CDR3 DNA follows: TGCGCCAGCAGCCCGGCGGCGTTCATGAACACTGAAGCTTTCTTT. Encoded protein: CASSPAAFMNTEAFF.

This clone was recorded a few times. V is TRBV2 and J is TRBJ2-1; TRBD2 agrees at 7 bases. In germline, CDR1 is SNHLY, CDR2 FYNNEI. After removal of 4 bases from V and 6 bases from J, the junction contained 6 bases not matched to a gene. The CDR3 extends over 14 amino acids. The CDR3 nucleotides are TGTGCCAGCAGTGGGGCTAGCGGAGGCAATGAGCAGTTCTTC. This translates into CASSGASGGNEQFF.

The gene calls are TRBV19 and TRBJ1-4; TRBD1 aligns across 9 bases. Germline V gives CDR1 LNHDA, CDR2 SQIVND (reference sequence). CDR3 length: 15 amino acids. The V gene end was trimmed by 3 bases and the J gene end by 7 bases; junction bases not matched to a gene: 6. CDR3 residues: CASSIQGQGSEKLFF. In DNA, the CDR3 is TGTGCCAGTAGTATCCAGGGACAGGGAAGTGAAAAACTGTTTTTT.

Written as DNA, the CDR3 is TGTGCCAGCAGCGTGGGGACAGGGGGGTTCAATGAGCAGTTCTTC. Its protein product is CASSVGTGGFNEQFF. The rearrangement joins TRBV9 to TRBJ2-1; 11 nucleotides align to TRBD1. The CDR3 runs 15 residues. With V trimmed by 2 bases and J by 6 bases, 4 bases remained unmatched. CDR1 is SGDLS, CDR2 YYNGEE, per germline.

The sample holds a few counts of this clone. This chain links TRBV11-1 with TRBJ1-6, with D perhaps matching TRBD1 (5 bases). This CDR3 has 13 amino acids. CDR1 is SGHAT and CDR2 is FQDESV in the germline V gene (reference sequence). Trimming pared 2 bases from V and 9 bases from J, leaving 8 bases between. The CDR3 nucleotides read TGTGCCAGCAGCTTAAGGAGGGGTTCACCCCTCCACTTT. Protein sequence: CASSLRRGSPLHF.

This clone was picked up a small number of times. V is TRBV5-8 and J is TRBJ1-5, with 8 nucleotides matching TRBD1. This CDR3 has 16 amino acids. CDR1 is SGHTS, CDR2 YDEGEE, per germline. V trimming: 5 bases; J trimming: 0 bases; junction bases outside the gene matches: 7. The CDR3, as DNA: TGTGCCAGCAGGAACAGGGGGGTTTATAGCAATCAGCCCCAGCATTTT. Amino acids: CASRNRGVYSNQPQHF.

The gene calls are TRBV7-2 and TRBJ1-4; TRBD1 might be the D (5 bases). The CDR3 loop spans 16 amino acids. Trimming removed 2 bases from V and 2 bases from J, with 12 bases in between. Germline V gives CDR1 SGHTA, CDR2 FQGNSA. CDR3 bases: TGTGCCAGCAGCTTATTTGGATCAGGGACTAATGAAAAACTGTTTTTT. This codes for CASSLFGSGTNEKLFF.

This clone was counted only a few times. The chain links TRBV14 to TRBJ2-7; TRBD1 matches at 7 bases. V lost 0 bases to trimming and J lost 3 bases; unmatched junction nucleotides: 5. CDR1 is SGHDN and CDR2 is FVKESK in the germline V gene. This CDR3 comprises 15 residues. Here the CDR3 reads CASSQDQGVIYEQYF. The CDR3, as DNA: TGTGCCAGCAGCCAAGACCAGGGGGTGATCTACGAGCAGTACTTC.

This sequence joins TRBV28 and TRBJ1-6; D uncertain. This CDR3 region has 16 residues. Germline V lookup: CDR1 MDHEN, CDR2 SYDVKM. With 2 bases removed from V and 5 bases from J, the gap between germline ends came to 13 bases. CDR3 in amino acids: CASSLQGGPNNSPLHF. In DNA form, the CDR3 reads TGTGCCAGCAGTTTACAAGGAGGGCCAAATAATTCACCCCTCCACTTT.

This clone showed up just a few times. Additional DNA sequences in this sample encode the identical CDR3. The chain employs TRBV18 and TRBJ2-7; the match to TRBD1 covers 11 bases. The germline V gene has CDR1 KGHSH and CDR2 LQKENI. The CDR3 consists of 15 residues. V dropped 3 bases and J dropped 2; count of bases not matched to a gene: 3. CDR3 protein: CASSPPGQGAYEQYF. CDR3 DNA: TGTGCCAGCTCACCCCCGGGACAGGGGGCCTACGAGCAGTACTTC.

As to this clone: Germline and junction disagree at one end, which may indicate a read error. The identical CDR3 is also encoded by other nucleotide sequences in the sample. V gene TRBV27 combines with J gene TRBJ1-2; the match to TRBD1 covers 8 bases. CDR1 and CDR2 (germline): MNHEY, SMNVEV (reference sequence). This CDR3 spans 12 amino acids. The DNA of the CDR3 is TGTGCCAGCAGTCGACAGGGGAATGGCTACACCTTT. It yields the protein CASSRQGNGYTF.

This chain joins TRBV7-2 and TRBJ2-1; TRBD2 matches 10 bases. In germline, CDR1 is SGHTA, CDR2 FQGNSA. The V segment lost 0 bases and the J segment 5 bases; nucleotides outside the gene matches: 13. This CDR3 has 19 amino acids. The CDR3 nucleotides read TGTGCCAGCAGCTTAGCCTCTAGCGGGAGACATAGAGGACACAATGAGCAGTTCTTC. Encoded protein: CASSLASSGRHRGHNEQFF.

In nucleotides, the CDR3 is TGTGCCAGCAGCTTAGAAATGCGAGAGACCCAGTACTTC. Its protein product is CASSLEMRETQYF. This sequence joins TRBV7-9 and TRBJ2-5; D gene unclear. CDR1 SEHNR and CDR2 FQNEAQ come from the germline V gene (reference sequence). V was pared by 1 base and J by 4 bases, with 7 bases between. The CDR3 sequence is 13 residues long.

The chain carries TRBV2 and TRBJ2-3; D possibly corresponds to TRBD2 (6 bases). Trimming removed 1 base from V and 5 bases from J, with 10 bases in between. Germline loops: CDR1 SNHLY, CDR2 FYNNEI. The CDR3 length is 14 residues. The CDR3, as DNA: TGTGCCAGCAGTGAAGTCGGGGGTGGAGATACGCAGTATTTT. Encoded protein: CASSEVGGGDTQYF.

The rearrangement uses TRBV2 and TRBJ2-2, with D unresolved. The length of the CDR3 is 15 residues. V was pared by 2 bases and J by 1 base, with 8 bases between. Germline-derived CDR1 and CDR2 are SNHLY and FYNNEI. The CDR3 DNA sequence: TGTGCCAGCAGTGAACTTCCGGGGAACACCGGGGAGCTGTTTTTT. Translating it yields CASSELPGNTGELFF.

The V call is TRBV6-1, the J call TRBJ1-2, with TRBD1 matching over 9 bases. The junction had 10 bases not matched to a gene; V was cut back by 10 bases and J by 4 bases. Germline V gene sequence: CDR1 MNHNS, CDR2 SASEGT. The CDR3 consists of 14 residues. The CDR3 loop reads CATPEGQGIYGYTF. CDR3 bases: TGTGCCACCCCGGAGGGACAGGGAATCTATGGCTACACCTTC.

The chain carries TRBV5-1 and TRBJ2-3, with 8 bases matching TRBD2. The CDR3 extends over 14 amino acids. V trimming: 6 bases; J trimming: 0 bases; junction bases outside the gene matches: 3. Germline V lookup: CDR1 SGHRS, CDR2 YFSETQ. CDR3 DNA sequence: TGCGCCAGCAACGAGCGGGGGAGCACAGATACGCAGTATTTT. This gives the protein CASNERGSTDTQYF.

The rearrangement links TRBV7-2 to TRBJ2-3; perhaps TRBD2 as D (6 bases). CDR3 length equals 16 residues. Germline V gene sequence: CDR1 SGHTA, CDR2 FQGNSA. Trimming shortened V by 5 bases and J by 3 bases, and 18 bases separated the two germline ends. The chain's CDR3 is CASSNRAGSGTDTQYF. The CDR3 DNA reads as TGTGCCAGCAGCAACCGCGCGGGGTCGGGGACAGATACGCAGTATTTT.

The chain is built from TRBV7-8 and TRBJ1-1, with D tentatively TRBD1 (5 bases). The CDR3 contains 15 residues. The ends were cut back, 3 bases at V and 3 bases at J, with 14 bases in the middle. Germline V gene sequence: CDR1 SGHVS, CDR2 FQNEAQ. For the CDR3, the DNA is TGTGCCAGCAGCTTTTCTAGCGGCAGGGACACTGAAGCTTTCTTT. This gives the protein CASSFSSGRDTEAFF. The variable domain in full, completed from reference TRBV7-8 and TRBJ1-1, reads GAGVSQSPRYKVAKRGQDVALRCDPISGHVSLFWYQQALGQGPEFLTYFQNEAQLDKSGLPSDRFFAERPEGSVSTLKIQRTQQEDSAVYLCASSFSSGRDTEAFFGQGTRLTVV.